The 28 T cell receptor beta chains given below trace back to one sample, sequenced in a study of shared clonotypes between healthy human individuals. The data were produced by immunoSEQ multiplex PCR, yet TCRdb's version contains in-frame clones alone and is incomplete. The repertoire holds around 1,100,000 clones, with roughly 80% as singletons. Material for sequencing was memory CD4+ T cells from PBMCs. Subset meaning: CD45RA-negative fraction. The receptor set was obtained from a man aged 18 to 30 in good health. Some clones in this sample may be carry-over from other donors' samples.

J is TRBJ2-3 and V is TRBV28; D not certain. This CDR3 is built from 16 residues. Germline V gene lookup returns CDR1 MDHEN and CDR2 SYDVKM. The V and J ends lost 5 bases and 0 bases respectively, with 15 bases between them. CDR3 region: CASSLLMTASTDTQYF. The CDR3 bases are TGTGCCAGCAGTCTACTAATGACGGCTAGCACAGATACGCAGTATTTT.

This clone was recorded a few times. This sequence joins TRBV6-1 and TRBJ1-5; D call uncertain. The CDR3 runs 13 residues. The germline CDR1 and CDR2 sequences are MNHNS and SASEGT. Between the trimmed V and J ends, which lost 4 bases and 2 bases, there was a span of 6 bases. The CDR3 loop reads CASSVDGNQPQHF. The CDR3 DNA follows: TGTGCCAGCAGTGTGGATGGCAATCAGCCCCAGCATTTT.

The V call is TRBV6-1, the J call TRBJ1-1; TRBD1 matches 7 bases. The CDR3 sequence is 16 residues long. Per germline, CDR1 MNHNS and CDR2 SASEGT. The V gene end was trimmed by 4 bases and the J gene end by 4 bases; junction bases not matched to a gene: 12. This CDR3 is CASSVLGTAGGTEAFF. CDR3 nucleotides: TGTGCCAGCAGTGTACTCGGGACAGCGGGGGGCACTGAAGCTTTCTTT.

CDR3 amino acids: CASSLVASGPHYEQYF. CDR3 nucleotides: TGTGCCAGCAGCTTGGTCGCCTCAGGGCCCCATTACGAGCAGTACTTC. This chain uses TRBV7-2 with TRBJ2-7; D perhaps matches TRBD1 (5 bases). This CDR3 has 16 residues. The V gene lost 3 bases and the J gene lost 4 bases, with 19 bases spanning the gap. Germline CDR1 SGHTA, CDR2 FQGNSA.

This clone was observed at least ten times. The same CDR3 arises from other DNA sequences in this sample as well. The chain uses TRBV30 and TRBJ1-5; D ambiguous. The CDR3 is 13 residues long. Germline CDR1 reads GTSNPN; CDR2 reads SVGIG (reference sequence). Trimming took off 1 base at V and 0 bases at J, with 4 bases between the two ends. The CDR3 DNA follows: TGTGCCTGGAGTGGGGATAGCAATCAGCCCCAGCATTTT. It yields the protein CAWSGDSNQPQHF.

The sample holds one count of this clone. Within the sample, other DNA sequences also encode this same CDR3. The rearrangement uses TRBV9 and TRBJ1-1, with TRBD1 as a possible D gene (5 bases). The CDR3 loop spans 14 amino acids. Germline CDR1 is SGDLS and CDR2 is YYNGEE. The germline V and J ends were trimmed by 5 bases and 1 base, with 12 bases remaining between them. CDR3: CASSRGQGNTEAFF. In DNA, the CDR3 is TGTGCCAGCAGTCGCGGGCAGGGGAACACTGAAGCTTTCTTT.

This clone was counted between two and nine times. The chain recombines TRBV10-1 with TRBJ1-1; TRBD1 matches at 8 bases. V lost 8 bases and J lost 1; bases outside the gene matches: 3. The CDR3 has 13 amino acids. The germline gives CDR1 WNHNN, CDR2 SYGVQD (reference sequence). CDR3 amino acids: CASGQGGNTEAFF. The CDR3 DNA is TGCGCCAGCGGACAGGGAGGGAACACTGAAGCTTTCTTT.

The chain joins TRBV5-6 to TRBJ1-2; possibly TRBD1 for D (5 bases). The CDR3 consists of 14 residues. CDR1 and CDR2 (germline): SGHDT, YYEEEE. V lost 3 bases and J 8 bases, leaving 17 bases between the germline ends. In DNA form, the CDR3 reads TGTGCCAGCAGCTATGGGACGGCGAGCGAGGGCTACACCTTC. Protein product: CASSYGTASEGYTF.

This chain uses TRBV28 with TRBJ2-2; the D gene could be TRBD1 or TRBD2 (7 bases each). Trimming removed 6 bases at V and 4 bases at J, with 18 bases between. CDR3 length equals 16 residues. In germline, CDR1 is MDHEN, CDR2 SYDVKM. The CDR3 region is CASRAPSGGGTGELFF. The CDR3 region has the DNA TGTGCCAGCAGAGCCCCCTCAGGGGGGGGCACCGGGGAGCTGTTTTTT.

To note about this clone: This is likely an artifact of a read error, given a far larger clone one base away. CDR3 bases: TGTGCCACACCCGGGGCTAGCGGGGGGTCCTACGAGCAGTACTTC. This gives the protein CATPGASGGSYEQYF. The gene calls are TRBV2 and TRBJ2-7; TRBD2 aligns across 11 bases. Germline trimming cut 10 bases from V and 1 base from J; bases unmatched to any gene: 9. This CDR3 spans 15 amino acids. Germline CDR1 SNHLY, CDR2 FYNNEI.

Of note for this clone: The same CDR3 also results from other DNA sequences found in this sample. DNA of the CDR3: TGTGCCAGCAGGGGCGGGGGAAACACCGGGGAGCTGTTTTTT. Its translation is CASRGGGNTGELFF. V and J are TRBV28 and TRBJ2-2; 7 bases map to TRBD2. V trimming: 6 bases; J trimming: 2 bases; junction bases outside the gene matches: 3. Looked up from germline, CDR1 is MDHEN and CDR2 is SYDVKM. The CDR3 loop spans 14 amino acids.

This clone turned up a few times. This chain joins TRBV27 and TRBJ2-7; 10 bases are a match to TRBD2. This CDR3 has 15 amino acids. Per the germline V gene, CDR1 is MNHEY and CDR2 is SMNVEV (reference sequence). Trimming removed 4 bases from V and 7 bases from J; junction bases left unmatched: 10. The CDR3 sequence: CASSYMASGSREQYF. The CDR3 nucleotides are TGTGCCAGCAGTTACATGGCTAGCGGGAGTCGGGAGCAGTACTTC.

The rearrangement links TRBV15 to TRBJ2-5, with TRBD1 identical over 7 bases. The V gene end was trimmed by 0 bases and the J gene end by 4 bases; junction bases not matched to a gene: 5. Germline V gene sequence: CDR1 LNHNV, CDR2 YYDKDF (reference sequence). CDR3 length: 15 amino acids. The CDR3 reads CATSRDSGTVETQYF. The CDR3 DNA is TGTGCCACCAGCAGAGATTCCGGGACAGTAGAGACCCAGTACTTC.

As for this clone: Other DNA variants within this sample encode the same CDR3. The rearrangement links TRBV9 to TRBJ2-2, with 11 bases identical to TRBD2. The CDR3 sequence is 15 residues long. Germline values: CDR1 SGDLS, CDR2 YYNGEE. V shed 4 bases, J shed 5 bases, and the junction held 4 bases outside the gene matches. The CDR3 sequence is CASSPTSGVTGELFF. The CDR3 DNA reads as TGTGCCAGCAGCCCGACTAGCGGGGTAACCGGGGAGCTGTTTTTT.

The chain recombines TRBV7-9 with TRBJ2-4; 11 positions match TRBD1. Germline V CDR1 and CDR2: SEHNR, FQNEAQ (reference sequence). The CDR3 contains 16 residues. The V and J ends lost 0 bases and 7 bases, in that order; junction bases with no gene match: 5. CDR3 loop: CASSLAGQGARNIQYF. The DNA for the CDR3 is TGTGCCAGCAGCTTAGCTGGACAGGGGGCGCGGAACATTCAGTACTTC.

The CDR3 DNA reads TGTGCCATCACCGAGACAGGGGGGAACACCGGGGAGCTGTTTTTT. The encoded protein is CAITETGGNTGELFF. V gene TRBV10-3 combines with J gene TRBJ2-2, with 9 bases fitting TRBD1. Germline V gene sequence: CDR1 ENHRY, CDR2 SYGVKD. The V segment lost 7 bases and the J segment 1 base; nucleotides outside the gene matches: 4. The CDR3 totals 15 residues.

The chain joins TRBV5-1 to TRBJ2-7; 10 nucleotides line up with TRBD2. In germline, CDR1 is SGHRS, CDR2 YFSETQ. Trimming cost V 2 bases and J 6 bases; bases outside gene matches: 8. CDR3 size: 15 residues. The CDR3 region is CASSLRSLAGGEQYF. The CDR3 nucleotides read TGCGCCAGCAGCTTAAGGAGCTTAGCGGGAGGCGAGCAGTACTTC.

The rearrangement joins TRBV5-1 to TRBJ2-2; unclear D gene. The CDR3 runs to 14 residues. Germline lookup yields CDR1 SGHRS and CDR2 YFSETQ. V lost 2 bases and J lost 2, with 7 bases in between. CDR3 protein: CASSLSLNTGELFF. The CDR3 region has the DNA TGCGCCAGCAGCTTAAGCCTAAACACCGGGGAGCTGTTTTTT.

Ten or more counts support this clone. The V and J genes are TRBV6-1 and TRBJ1-5; perhaps TRBD1 as D (6 bases). V was trimmed by 7 bases and J by 4 bases, leaving 17 bases between them. The germline V gene encodes CDR1 MNHNS and CDR2 SASEGT. The CDR3 totals 15 residues. CDR3 DNA: TGTGCCAGCATTGGTGACAGGTTGATTAATCAGCCCCAGCATTTT. It specifies CASIGDRLINQPQHF.

The CDR3 nucleotides are TGCGCCAGCAGCGTGGGTCGGCAGGGACCCTACAATGAGCAGTTCTTC. Amino acid sequence: CASSVGRQGPYNEQFF. The chain recombines TRBV5-1 with TRBJ2-1; either TRBD1 or TRBD2 may fit D (5 bases each). The V end was cut by 4 bases, the J end by 2 bases, with 16 bases between. CDR3 size: 16 residues. Germline CDR1 reads SGHRS; CDR2 reads YFSETQ.

The CDR3 DNA reads TGTGCCAGCAGCTCAAGATCTAACAATGAGCAGTTCTTC. Translating it yields CASSSRSNNEQFF. V usage is TRBV9 and J usage is TRBJ2-1; D unclear. CDR1 and CDR2 (germline): SGDLS, YYNGEE. V was pared by 4 bases and J by 5 bases, with 10 bases between. The CDR3 has 13 residues. Complete variable domain (other parts from reference TRBV9 and TRBJ2-1): DSGVTQTPKHLITATGQRVTLRCSPRSGDLSVYWYQQSLDQGLQFLIQYYNGEERAKGNILERFSAQQFPDLHSELNLSSLELGDSALYFCASSSRSNNEQFFGPGTRLTVL.

Regarding this clone: Other nucleotide sequences from this sample produce the same CDR3. The rearrangement links TRBV5-1 to TRBJ2-1, with TRBD2 matching 8 bases. Losses at the gene ends were 1 base for V and 2 bases for J; bases not matched to a gene: 2. The CDR3 covers 15 residues. CDR1 is SGHRS, CDR2 YFSETQ, per germline. The CDR3 is CASSLTSGTYNEQFF. In DNA, the CDR3 is TGCGCCAGCAGCTTGACTAGCGGCACCTACAATGAGCAGTTCTTC. The whole variable domain, remainder taken from reference TRBV5-1 and TRBJ2-1, is KAGVTQTPRYLIKTRGQQVTLSCSPISGHRSVSWYQQTPGQGLQFLFEYFSETQRNKGNFPGRFSGRQFSNSRSEMNVSTLELGDSALYLCASSLTSGTYNEQFFGPGTRLTVL.

The chain is built from TRBV2 and TRBJ2-2; 7 bases line up with TRBD2. The CDR3 totals 16 residues. The germline V gene encodes CDR1 SNHLY and CDR2 FYNNEI. J lost 4 bases, V lost 6 bases, and 11 bases had no gene match. The CDR3 spells CASSDPGGRVTGELFF. The CDR3 bases are TGTGCCAGCAGCGATCCCGGGGGGAGGGTCACCGGGGAGCTGTTTTTT. Based on the CDR3 plus reference TRBV2 and TRBJ2-2, the full variable domain is EPEVTQTPSHQVTQMGQEVILRCVPISNHLYFYWYRQILGQKVEFLVSFYNNEISEKSEIFDDQFSVERPDGSNFTLKIRSTKLEDSAMYFCASSDPGGRVTGELFFGEGSRLTVL.

About this clone itself: One base away lies a much larger clone, so this may be a sequencing read error. V and J are TRBV5-4 and TRBJ2-5; D remains unclear. Germline CDR1 is SGHNT and CDR2 is YYREEE (reference sequence). The CDR3 length is 12 residues. Deletions cut 3 bases from V and 1 base from J, with 4 bases between. DNA for the CDR3: TGTGCCAGCAGCTCCACCCAAGAGACCCAGTACTTC. As protein: CASSSTQETQYF.

The chain links TRBV28 to TRBJ2-7; D perhaps matches TRBD1 (6 bases). V was cut by 5 bases and J by 7 bases, with 15 bases left in between. CDR3 length equals 13 residues. Germline V gene lookup returns CDR1 MDHEN and CDR2 SYDVKM. CDR3 nucleotides: TGTGCCAGCAGTCTCATCGCAGGGGTAGAGCAGTACTTC. Translated, it gives CASSLIAGVEQYF.

The chain couples TRBV5-4 to TRBJ2-7; D is undetermined. The CDR3 has 15 amino acids. Per germline, CDR1 SGHNT and CDR2 YYREEE (reference sequence). Between the trimmed V and J ends, which lost 1 base and 0 bases, there was a span of 11 bases. The CDR3 DNA reads TGTGCCAGCAGCTTGCCGTGGACGGCCTCCTACGAGCAGTACTTC. As protein: CASSLPWTASYEQYF.

V is TRBV7-3 and J is TRBJ2-2; 10 bases line up with TRBD2. CDR3 length equals 15 residues. With V trimmed by 5 bases and J by 6 bases, 6 bases remained unmatched. Germline V gives CDR1 SGHTA, CDR2 FQGTGA. CDR3 sequence: CASSPAGGYSGELFF. CDR3 nucleotide sequence: TGTGCCAGCAGCCCAGCGGGAGGGTACTCCGGGGAGCTGTTTTTT.

About this clone: At one of its ends the junction is not consistent with the germline gene, which may arise from a read error. This chain connects TRBV5-4 to TRBJ2-2; 7 nucleotides align to TRBD2. The CDR3 contains 16 residues. The V gene's germline CDR1 is SGHNT and CDR2 YYREEE (reference sequence). CDR3 region: CASSLGSSGTPGELFF. The CDR3 region has the DNA TGTGCCAGCAGCTTGGGCTCAAGCGGGACCCCCGGGGAGCTGTTTTTC. Supplemented by reference TRBV5-4 and TRBJ2-2, the full variable domain reads ETGVTQSPTHLIKTRGQQVTLRCSSQSGHNTVSWYQQALGQGPQFIFQYYREEENGRGNFPPRFSGLQFPNYSSELNVNALELDDSALYLCASSLGSSGTPGELFFGEGSRLTVL.